This note documents a single T cell receptor beta chain sequence. Participant age was roughly 18 to 100 years, and participants resided in approximately 24 US areas. The CDR3 covers 17 residues. V shed 1 base and J shed 5 bases, with 20 bases lying between them. Germline-derived CDR1 and CDR2 are SGHVS and FQNEAQ. This sample was included in a study of blood T cell repertoires in COVID-19. On the study more broadly: Specimens from acute and convalescent COVID-19 originated in the United States, Italy and Spain. The cDNA or gDNA used as material had been derived from T cells, B-cell-depleted T cells, or PBMCs.

Authors' processing steps: Cell counts per sample came from amplifying reference gene primers. Profiling relied on immunoSEQ multiplex PCR, and the TCRdb table lists in-frame clones only, not all of them. V and J calls and clone size are those listed in that table; D and trimming were worked out from the DNA. Found here are around 180,000 clones, roughly 86% of them singletons; the top ten hold under 9.5%. The sample consisted of PBMCs or T cells enriched from blood (not recorded which). The rearrangement uses TRBV7-8 and TRBJ1-1; possibly TRBD1 for D (6 bases). The sequence derives from a woman aged 25 to 39 who had recovered from COVID-19. The CDR3 protein is CASSLGRGRERRTEAFF. The CDR3 nucleotides are TGTGCCAGCAGCTTAGGCAGGGGAAGGGAACGGAGAACTGAAGCTTTCTTT.